This T cell receptor (beta chain) was obtained from a study of CD8 T cells in Susac syndrome. Relapsing-remitting disease, either stable or active, was present in the multiple sclerosis controls, who were treatment-naive patients. There are 13 residues in the CDR3. V lost 3 bases to trimming and J lost 1 base, with 9 bases between them. CDR1 is GTSNPN and CDR2 is SVGIG in the germline V gene (reference sequence). Reverse transcription of roughly 0.5 to 1 ug RNA was performed with random hexamers. An immunoSEQ multiplex PCR amplified TCR beta CDR3 over 54 Vbeta and 13 Jbeta. TCRdb reprocessed the immunoSEQ multiplex PCR reads via MiXCR and lists one record per CDR3 protein. This table has fewer than 250,000 distinct CDR3 sequences, 92% appearing once.

The TCR sequence derives from a human donor with multiple sclerosis. The rearrangement links TRBV30 to TRBJ1-1; D is possibly TRBD1 (6 bases). Specimen: CD8+ T cells from PBMCs. The CDR3 nucleotides read TGTGCCTGGAGGGGCAGGGGGAACACTGAAGCTTTCTTT. Protein sequence: CAWRGRGNTEAFF.